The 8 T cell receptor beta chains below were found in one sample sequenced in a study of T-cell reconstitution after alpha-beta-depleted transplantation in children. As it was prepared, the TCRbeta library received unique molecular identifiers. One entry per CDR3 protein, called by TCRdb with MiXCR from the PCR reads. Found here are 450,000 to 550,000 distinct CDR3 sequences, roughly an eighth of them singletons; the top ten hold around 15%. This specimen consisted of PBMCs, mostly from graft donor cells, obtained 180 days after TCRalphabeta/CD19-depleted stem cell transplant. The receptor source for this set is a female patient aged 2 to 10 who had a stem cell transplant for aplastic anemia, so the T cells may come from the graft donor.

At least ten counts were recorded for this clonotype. CDR3 bases: TGTGCCAGCAGCTTAGAGGTGGGGTTCTCCACAGATACGCAGTATTTT. It is translated as CASSLEVGFSTDTQYF. This rearrangement joins TRBV7-6 to TRBJ2-3; no definite D call. Trimming cost V 1 base and J 2 bases, with 13 bases left between them. CDR3 length equals 16 residues. Germline V gene lookup returns CDR1 SGHVS and CDR2 FNYEAQ.

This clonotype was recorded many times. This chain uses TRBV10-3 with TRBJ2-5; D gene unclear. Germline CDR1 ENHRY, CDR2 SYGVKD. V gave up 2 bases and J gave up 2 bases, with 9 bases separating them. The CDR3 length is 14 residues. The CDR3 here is CAISEVPFQETQYF. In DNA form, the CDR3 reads TGTGCCATCAGTGAGGTTCCGTTTCAAGAGACCCAGTACTTC.

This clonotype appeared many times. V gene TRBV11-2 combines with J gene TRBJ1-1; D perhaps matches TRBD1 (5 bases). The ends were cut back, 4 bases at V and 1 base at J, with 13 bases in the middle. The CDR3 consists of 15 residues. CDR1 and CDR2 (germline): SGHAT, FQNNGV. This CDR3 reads CASSSAWGANTEAFF. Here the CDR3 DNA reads TGTGCCAGCAGCTCAGCCTGGGGCGCGAACACTGAAGCTTTCTTT.

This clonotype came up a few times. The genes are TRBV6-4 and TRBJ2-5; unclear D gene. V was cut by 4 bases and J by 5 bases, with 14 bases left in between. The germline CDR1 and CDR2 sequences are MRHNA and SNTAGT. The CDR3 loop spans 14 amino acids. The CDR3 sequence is CASSAYPGSETQYF. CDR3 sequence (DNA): TGTGCCAGCAGTGCCTACCCTGGCTCGGAGACCCAGTACTTC.

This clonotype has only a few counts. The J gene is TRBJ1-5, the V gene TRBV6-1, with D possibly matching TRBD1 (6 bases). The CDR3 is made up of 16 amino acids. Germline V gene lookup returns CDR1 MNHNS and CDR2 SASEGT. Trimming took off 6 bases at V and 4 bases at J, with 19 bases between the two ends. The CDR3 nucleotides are TGTGCCAGCAGACCCCAGGCGGGGCAGGGGAATCAGCCCCAGCATTTT. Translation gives CASRPQAGQGNQPQHF.

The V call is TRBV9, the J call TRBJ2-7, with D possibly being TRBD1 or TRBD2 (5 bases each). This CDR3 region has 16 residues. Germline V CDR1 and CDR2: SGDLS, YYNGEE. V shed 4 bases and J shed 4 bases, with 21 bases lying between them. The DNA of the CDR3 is TGTGCCAGCAGCCCAACCGCCAGCAGAGGGGCTTACGAGCAGTACTTC. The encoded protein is CASSPTASRGAYEQYF.

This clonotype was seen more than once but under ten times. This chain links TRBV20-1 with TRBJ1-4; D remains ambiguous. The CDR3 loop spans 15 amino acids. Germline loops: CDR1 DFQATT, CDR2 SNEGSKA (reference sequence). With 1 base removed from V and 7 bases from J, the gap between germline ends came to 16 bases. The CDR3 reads CSARVPGWAAEKLFF. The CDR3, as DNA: TGCAGTGCTAGAGTTCCGGGTTGGGCGGCTGAAAAACTGTTTTTT.

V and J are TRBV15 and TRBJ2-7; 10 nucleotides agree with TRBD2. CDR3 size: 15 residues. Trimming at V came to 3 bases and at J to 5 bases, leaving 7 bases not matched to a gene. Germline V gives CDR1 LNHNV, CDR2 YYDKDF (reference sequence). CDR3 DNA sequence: TGTGCCACCAGCAGGAAAATTAGCGGGAGGAACGAGCAGTACTTC. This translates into CATSRKISGRNEQYF. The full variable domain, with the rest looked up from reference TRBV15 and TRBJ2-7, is DAMVIQNPRYQVTQFGKPVTLSCSQTLNHNVMYWYQQKSSQAPKLLFHYYDKDFNNEADTPDNFQSRRPNTSFCFLDIRSPGLGDTAMYLCATSRKISGRNEQYFGPGTRLTVT.